This is a list of T cell receptor beta chains from one sample in a study of T cell changes during pregnancy in multiple sclerosis. The data were produced by immunoSEQ multiplex PCR, yet TCRdb's version contains in-frame clones alone and is incomplete. Of roughly 86,000 clones listed, over 80% are singletons. The material was peripheral blood, obtained in the first trimester of pregnancy. These receptor sequences come from a female donor with multiple sclerosis, enrolled in a pregnancy study. Each CDR3 is given with its conserved first and last residue. D genes are given only for firm matches. Clone size appears in some rows only: once, few, many, or a class for an expanded clone.

TRBD2,TRBV27,TRBJ2-1,once,TGTGCCACCTCGGGACTAGCGGGAGGATCCGACAATGAGCAGTTCTTC,CATSGLAGGSDNEQFF
TRBD1,TRBV27,TRBJ2-7,NA,TGTGCCAGCAGTTTAGGACAGGGGAAGGCCAGTGGGTACGAGCAGTACTTC,CASSLGQGKASGYEQYF
NA,TRBV7-2,TRBJ1-2,NA,TGTGCCAGCAGCTCCCGTACTATTTATGGCTACACCTTC,CASSSRTIYGYTF
TRBD1,TRBV27,TRBJ1-2,NA,TGTGCCAGCAGTATACGGCGGGACAGGGGGCCCTATGGCTACACCTTC,CASSIRRDRGPYGYTF
NA,TRBV5-5,TRBJ1-5,NA,TGTGCCAGCAGCTTGGTGTCTGGGGCGTTTGAGCCCCAGCATTTT,CASSLVSGAFEPQHF
NA,TRBV19,TRBJ2-2,NA,TGTGCCAGTAGTGCCCCAGGGGACACCGGGGAGCTGTTTTTT,CASSAPGDTGELFF
TRBD2,TRBV7-9,TRBJ2-1,NA,TGTGCCAGCAGCTTAGATTCTAGCGGGACTTACAATGAGCAGTTCTTC,CASSLDSSGTYNEQFF
TRBD2,TRBV7-6,TRBJ2-1,NA,TGTGCCAGCAGCTTAAGGGGACTAGCGGGAGGTCACAATGAGCAGTTCTTC,CASSLRGLAGGHNEQFF
NA,TRBV28,TRBJ1-1,NA,TGTGCCAGCATTAGTGTGAATTCTGAAGCTTTCTTT,CASISVNSEAFF
TRBD1,TRBV7-9,TRBJ2-1,NA,TGTGCCAGCAGCTTAGGACAGTCCCGGGACAGGGCCGATGAGCAGTTCTTC,CASSLGQSRDRADEQFF